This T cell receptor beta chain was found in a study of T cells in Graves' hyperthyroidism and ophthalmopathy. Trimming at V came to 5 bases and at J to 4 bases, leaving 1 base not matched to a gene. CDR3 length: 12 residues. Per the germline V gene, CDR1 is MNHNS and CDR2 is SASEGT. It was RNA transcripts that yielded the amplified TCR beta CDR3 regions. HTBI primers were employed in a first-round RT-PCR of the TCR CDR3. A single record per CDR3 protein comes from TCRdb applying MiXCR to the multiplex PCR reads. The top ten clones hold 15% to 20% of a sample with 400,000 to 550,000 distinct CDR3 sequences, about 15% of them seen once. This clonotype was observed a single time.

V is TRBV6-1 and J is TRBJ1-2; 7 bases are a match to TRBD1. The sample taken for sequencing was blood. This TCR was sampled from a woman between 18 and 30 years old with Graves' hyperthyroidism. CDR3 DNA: TGTGCCAGCAGTACAGGGGTCTATGGCTACACCTTC. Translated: CASSTGVYGYTF.